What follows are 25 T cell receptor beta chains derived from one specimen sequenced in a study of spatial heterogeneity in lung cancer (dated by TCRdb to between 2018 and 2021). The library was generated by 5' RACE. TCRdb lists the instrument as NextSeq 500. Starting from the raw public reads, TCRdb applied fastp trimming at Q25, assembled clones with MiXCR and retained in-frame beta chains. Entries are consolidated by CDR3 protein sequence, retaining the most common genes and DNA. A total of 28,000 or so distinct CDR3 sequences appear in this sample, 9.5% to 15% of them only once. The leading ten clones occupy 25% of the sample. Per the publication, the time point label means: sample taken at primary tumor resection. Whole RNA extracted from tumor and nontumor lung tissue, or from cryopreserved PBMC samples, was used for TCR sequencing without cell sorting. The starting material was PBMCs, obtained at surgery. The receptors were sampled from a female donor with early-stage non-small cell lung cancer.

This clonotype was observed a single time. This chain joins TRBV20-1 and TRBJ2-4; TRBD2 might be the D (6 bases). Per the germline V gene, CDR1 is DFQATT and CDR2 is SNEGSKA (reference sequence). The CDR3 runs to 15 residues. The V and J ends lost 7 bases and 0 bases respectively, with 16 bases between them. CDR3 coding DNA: TGCAGTGTTGCGCGCCGGGGGATAGCCAAAAACATTCAGTACTTC. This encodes CSVARRGIAKNIQYF.

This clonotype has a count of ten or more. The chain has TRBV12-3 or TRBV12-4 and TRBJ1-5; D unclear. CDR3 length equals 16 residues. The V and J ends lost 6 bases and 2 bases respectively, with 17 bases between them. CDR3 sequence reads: CASSLAAPDRNQPQHF. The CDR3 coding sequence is TGTGCCAGCAGCCTCGCGGCTCCCGATCGCAATCAGCCCCAGCATTTT.

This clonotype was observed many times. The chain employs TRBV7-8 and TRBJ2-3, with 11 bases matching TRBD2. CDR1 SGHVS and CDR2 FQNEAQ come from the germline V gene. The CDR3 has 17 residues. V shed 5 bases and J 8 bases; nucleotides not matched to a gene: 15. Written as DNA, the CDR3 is TGTGCCAGCAGCCCCCGGACTAGCGGGTTCAGCGTGGGTACGCAGTATTTT. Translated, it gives CASSPRTSGFSVGTQYF. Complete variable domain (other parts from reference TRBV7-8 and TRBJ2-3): GAGVSQSPRYKVAKRGQDVALRCDPISGHVSLFWYQQALGQGPEFLTYFQNEAQLDKSGLPSDRFFAERPEGSVSTLKIQRTQQEDSAVYLCASSPRTSGFSVGTQYFGPGTRLTVL.

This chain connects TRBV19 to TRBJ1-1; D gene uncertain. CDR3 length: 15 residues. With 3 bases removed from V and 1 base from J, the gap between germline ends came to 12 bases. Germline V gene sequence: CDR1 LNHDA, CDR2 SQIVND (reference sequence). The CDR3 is CASSISRSANTEAFF. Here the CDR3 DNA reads TGTGCCAGTAGTATCTCCCGTTCCGCGAACACTGAAGCTTTCTTT.

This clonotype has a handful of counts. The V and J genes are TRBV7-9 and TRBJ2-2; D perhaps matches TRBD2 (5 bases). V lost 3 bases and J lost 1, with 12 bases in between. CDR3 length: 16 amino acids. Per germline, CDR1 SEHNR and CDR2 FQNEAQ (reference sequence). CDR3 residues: CASSFRSSGNTGELFF. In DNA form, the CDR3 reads TGTGCCAGCAGCTTCCGTTCGAGCGGGAACACCGGGGAGCTGTTTTTT.

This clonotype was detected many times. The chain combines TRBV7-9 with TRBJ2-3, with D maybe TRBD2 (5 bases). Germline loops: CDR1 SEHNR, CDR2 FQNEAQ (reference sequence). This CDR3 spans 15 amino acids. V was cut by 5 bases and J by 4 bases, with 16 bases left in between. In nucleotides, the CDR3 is TGTGCCAGCAGCCCGGGGTCCTCGGCGGCAGATACGCAGTATTTT. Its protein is CASSPGSSAADTQYF.

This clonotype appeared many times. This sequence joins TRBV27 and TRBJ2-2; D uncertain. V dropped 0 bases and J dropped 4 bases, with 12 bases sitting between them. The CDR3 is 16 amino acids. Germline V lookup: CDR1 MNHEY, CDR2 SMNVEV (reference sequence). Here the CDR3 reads CASSLSTVLATGELFF. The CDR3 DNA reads TGTGCCAGCAGTTTATCCACAGTGTTAGCCACCGGGGAGCTGTTTTTT.

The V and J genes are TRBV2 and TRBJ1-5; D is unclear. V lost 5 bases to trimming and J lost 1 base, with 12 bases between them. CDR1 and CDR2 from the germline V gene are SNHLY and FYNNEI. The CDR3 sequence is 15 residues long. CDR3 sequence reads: CASSPRGNSNQPQHF. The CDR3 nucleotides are TGTGCCAGCAGTCCTCGGGGTAACAGCAATCAGCCCCAGCATTTT. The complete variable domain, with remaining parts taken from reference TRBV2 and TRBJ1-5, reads EPEVTQTPSHQVTQMGQEVILRCVPISNHLYFYWYRQILGQKVEFLVSFYNNEISEKSEIFDDQFSVERPDGSNFTLKIRSTKLEDSAMYFCASSPRGNSNQPQHFGDGTRLSIL.

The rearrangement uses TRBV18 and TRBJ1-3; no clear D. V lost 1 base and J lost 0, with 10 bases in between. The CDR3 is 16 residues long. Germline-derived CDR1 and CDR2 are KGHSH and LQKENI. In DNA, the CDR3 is TGTGCCAGCTCACCACAGGGAAGTCACTCTGGAAACACCATATATTTT. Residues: CASSPQGSHSGNTIYF. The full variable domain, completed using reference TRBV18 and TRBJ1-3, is NAGVMQNPRHLVRRRGQEARLRCSPMKGHSHVYWYRQLPEEGLKFMVYLQKENIIDESGMPKERFSAEFPKEGPSILRIQQVVRGDSAAYFCASSPQGSHSGNTIYFGEGSWLTVV.

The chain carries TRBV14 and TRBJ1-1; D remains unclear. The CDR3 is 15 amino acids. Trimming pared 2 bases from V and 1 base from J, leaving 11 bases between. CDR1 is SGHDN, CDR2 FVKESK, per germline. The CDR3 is CASSQPSSENTEAFF. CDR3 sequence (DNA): TGTGCCAGCAGCCAACCCTCGTCGGAGAACACTGAAGCTTTCTTT.

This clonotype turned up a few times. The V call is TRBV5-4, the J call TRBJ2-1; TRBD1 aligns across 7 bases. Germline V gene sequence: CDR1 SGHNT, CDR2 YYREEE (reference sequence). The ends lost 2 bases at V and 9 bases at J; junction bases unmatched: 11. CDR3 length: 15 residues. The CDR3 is CASSLKIGTAVEQFF. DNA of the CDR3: TGTGCCAGCAGCTTAAAGATCGGGACAGCCGTTGAGCAGTTCTTC.

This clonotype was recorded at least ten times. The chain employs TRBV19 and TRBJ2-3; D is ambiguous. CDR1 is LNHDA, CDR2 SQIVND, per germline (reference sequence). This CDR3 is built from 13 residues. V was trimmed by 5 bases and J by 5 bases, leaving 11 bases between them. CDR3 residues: CASSQDLGDTQYF. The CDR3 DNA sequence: TGTGCCAGTAGTCAGGATCTGGGAGATACGCAGTATTTT.

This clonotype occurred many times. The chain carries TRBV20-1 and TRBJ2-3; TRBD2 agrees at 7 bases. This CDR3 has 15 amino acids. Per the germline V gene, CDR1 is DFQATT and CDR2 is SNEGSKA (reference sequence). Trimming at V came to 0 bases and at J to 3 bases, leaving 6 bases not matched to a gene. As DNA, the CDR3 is TGCAGTGCTAGAGATCCTAGCGGCCGAACAGATACGCAGTATTTT. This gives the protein CSARDPSGRTDTQYF.

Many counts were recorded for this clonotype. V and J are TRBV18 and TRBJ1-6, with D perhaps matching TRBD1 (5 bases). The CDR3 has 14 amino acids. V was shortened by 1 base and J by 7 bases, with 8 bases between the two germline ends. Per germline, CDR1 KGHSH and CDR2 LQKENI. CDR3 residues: CASSPRQGNSPLHF. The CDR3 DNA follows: TGTGCCAGCTCACCACGGCAGGGCAATTCACCCCTCCACTTT. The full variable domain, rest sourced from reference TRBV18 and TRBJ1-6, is NAGVMQNPRHLVRRRGQEARLRCSPMKGHSHVYWYRQLPEEGLKFMVYLQKENIIDESGMPKERFSAEFPKEGPSILRIQQVVRGDSAAYFCASSPRQGNSPLHFGNGTRLTVT.

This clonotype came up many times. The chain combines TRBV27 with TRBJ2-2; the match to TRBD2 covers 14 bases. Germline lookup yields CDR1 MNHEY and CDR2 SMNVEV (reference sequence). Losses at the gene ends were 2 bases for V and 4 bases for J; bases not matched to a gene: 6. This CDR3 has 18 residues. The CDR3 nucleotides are TGTGCCAGCAGTTTAAGACTAGCGGGGGGGCGGAGCACCGGGGAGCTGTTTTTT. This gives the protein CASSLRLAGGRSTGELFF.

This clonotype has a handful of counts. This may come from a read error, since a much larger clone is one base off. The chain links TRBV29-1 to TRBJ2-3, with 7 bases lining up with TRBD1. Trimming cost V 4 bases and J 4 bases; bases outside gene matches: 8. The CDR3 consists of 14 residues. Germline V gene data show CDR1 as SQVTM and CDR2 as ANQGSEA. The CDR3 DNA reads TGCAGCGTTGGTAAGGGGGCTCGCGCAGATACGCAGTATTTT. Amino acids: CSVGKGARADTQYF.

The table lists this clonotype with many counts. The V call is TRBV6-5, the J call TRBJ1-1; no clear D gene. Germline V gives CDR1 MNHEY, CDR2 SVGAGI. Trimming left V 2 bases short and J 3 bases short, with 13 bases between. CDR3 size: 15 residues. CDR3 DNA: TGTGCCAGCAGTTACGAGGTAGTCGGCTACACTGAAGCTTTCTTT. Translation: CASSYEVVGYTEAFF.

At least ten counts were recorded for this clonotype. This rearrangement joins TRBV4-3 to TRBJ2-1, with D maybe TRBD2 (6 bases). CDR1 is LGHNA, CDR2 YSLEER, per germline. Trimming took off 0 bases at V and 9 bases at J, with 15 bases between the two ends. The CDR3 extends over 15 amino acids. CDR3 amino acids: CASSQDRAGWSEQFF. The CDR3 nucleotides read TGCGCCAGCAGCCAAGATCGGGCGGGATGGTCTGAGCAGTTCTTC.

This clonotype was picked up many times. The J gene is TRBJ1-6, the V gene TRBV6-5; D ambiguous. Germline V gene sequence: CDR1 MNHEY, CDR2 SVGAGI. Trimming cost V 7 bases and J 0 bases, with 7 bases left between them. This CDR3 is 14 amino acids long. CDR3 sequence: CASTRSSYNSPLHF. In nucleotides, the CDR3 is TGTGCCAGCACAAGGAGCTCCTATAATTCACCCCTCCACTTT.

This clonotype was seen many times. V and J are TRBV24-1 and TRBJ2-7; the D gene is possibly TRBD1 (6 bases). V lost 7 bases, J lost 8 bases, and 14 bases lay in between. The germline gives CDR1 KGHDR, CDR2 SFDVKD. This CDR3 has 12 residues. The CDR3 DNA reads TGTGCCACCAGCGAAACAGGGTACCAGCAGTACTTC. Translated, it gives CATSETGYQQYF.

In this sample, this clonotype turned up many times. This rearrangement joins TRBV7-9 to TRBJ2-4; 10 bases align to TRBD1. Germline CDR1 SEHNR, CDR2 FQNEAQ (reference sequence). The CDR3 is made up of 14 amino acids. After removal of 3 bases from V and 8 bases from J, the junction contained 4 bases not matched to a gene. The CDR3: CASSLGQGIDIQYF. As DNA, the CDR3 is TGTGCCAGCAGCTTGGGACAGGGGATAGACATTCAGTACTTC.

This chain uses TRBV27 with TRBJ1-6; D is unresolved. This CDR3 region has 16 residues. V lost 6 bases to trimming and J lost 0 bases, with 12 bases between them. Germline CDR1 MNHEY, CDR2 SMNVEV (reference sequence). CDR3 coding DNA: TGTGCCAGCAGGGCGGGAACAAGCTCCTATAATTCACCCCTCCACTTT. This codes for CASRAGTSSYNSPLHF.

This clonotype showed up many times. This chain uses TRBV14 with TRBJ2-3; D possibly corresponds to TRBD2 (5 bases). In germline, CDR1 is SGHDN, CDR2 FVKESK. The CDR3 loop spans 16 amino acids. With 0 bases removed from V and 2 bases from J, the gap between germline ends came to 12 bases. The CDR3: CASSQDLGKLTDTQYF. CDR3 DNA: TGTGCCAGCAGCCAAGATCTCGGGAAGCTCACAGATACGCAGTATTTT.

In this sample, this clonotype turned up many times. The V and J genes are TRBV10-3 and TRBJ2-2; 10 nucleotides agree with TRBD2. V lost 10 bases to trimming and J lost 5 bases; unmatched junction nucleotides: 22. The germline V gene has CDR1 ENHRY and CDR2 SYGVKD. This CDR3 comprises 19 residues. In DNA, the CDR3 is TGTGCCACCGCGGCTAGCGGGAGTTCCCTGAGCCTCCTTACCGGGGAGCTGTTTTTT. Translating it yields CATAASGSSLSLLTGELFF.

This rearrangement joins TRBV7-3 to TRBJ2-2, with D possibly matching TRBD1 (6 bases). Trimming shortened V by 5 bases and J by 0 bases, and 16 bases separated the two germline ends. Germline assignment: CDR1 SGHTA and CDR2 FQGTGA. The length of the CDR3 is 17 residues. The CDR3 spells CASSKGQFLANTGELFF. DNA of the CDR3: TGTGCCAGCAGCAAAGGACAGTTCCTCGCGAACACCGGGGAGCTGTTTTTT.